Described below is a single T cell receptor (beta chain) sequence and its context. The antigen is undetermined. The data were taken from a study of T cells in localized non-small cell lung cancer. Study results and limitations: The highest T cell clonality was in uninvolved adjacent lung, above tumor. Longer overall survival accompanied higher blood T cell density. The tumor had only one region sequenced, so heterogeneity remains possible. There were a median roughly 59 of the top 100 tumor clones appearing in adjacent lung.

Some clones are missing from TCRdb's copy, which holds only in-frame ones; the method was immunoSEQ multiplex PCR. Among approximately 10,000 clones listed, 90% to 95% were seen once. Germline V CDR1 and CDR2: LNHDA, SQIVND (reference sequence). V dropped 8 bases and J dropped 0; count of bases not matched to a gene: 9. CDR3 length: 15 residues. The V and J genes are TRBV19 and TRBJ2-7, with TRBD2 identical over 8 bases. The source is a male donor older than 55 with stage III lung adenocarcinoma. The material sequenced was peripheral blood, taken before any cancer treatment. Written as DNA, the CDR3 is TGTGCCAGTCGATTACTAGCGGAGCTCTCCTACGAGCAGTACTTC. It yields the protein CASRLLAELSYEQYF.